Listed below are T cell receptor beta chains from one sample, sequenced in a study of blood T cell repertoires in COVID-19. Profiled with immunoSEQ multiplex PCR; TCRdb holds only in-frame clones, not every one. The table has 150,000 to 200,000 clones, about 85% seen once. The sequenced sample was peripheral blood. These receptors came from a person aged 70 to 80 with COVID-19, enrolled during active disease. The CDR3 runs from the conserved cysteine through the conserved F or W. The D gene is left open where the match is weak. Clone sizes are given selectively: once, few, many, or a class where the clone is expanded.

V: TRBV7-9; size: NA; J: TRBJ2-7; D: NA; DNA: TGTGCCAGCAGCCCCCTGGGCGGGGAGCCCTACGAGCAGTACTTC; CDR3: CASSPLGGEPYEQYF
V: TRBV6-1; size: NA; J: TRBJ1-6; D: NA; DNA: TGTGCCAGCAGTGATCCGAGCTCCTATAATTCACCCCTCCACTTT; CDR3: CASSDPSSYNSPLHF
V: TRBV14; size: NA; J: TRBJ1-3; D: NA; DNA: TGTGCCAGCAGCCATCACCCGGTGCTCTCTGGAAACACCATATATTTT; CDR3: CASSHHPVLSGNTIYF
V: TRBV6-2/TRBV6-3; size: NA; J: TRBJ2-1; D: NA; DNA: TGTGCCAGCAGTTCGCTCAGCTCCTACAATGAGCAGTTCTTC; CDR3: CASSSLSSYNEQFF
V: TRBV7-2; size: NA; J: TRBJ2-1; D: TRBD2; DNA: TGTGCCAGCAGCCTCAGCGGGGTGGCGTCAAATGAGCAGTTCTTC; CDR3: CASSLSGVASNEQFF
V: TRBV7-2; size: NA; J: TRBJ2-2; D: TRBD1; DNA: TGTGCCAGCAGCTTAGCGACAGGGGGCGTCTCCGGGGAGCTGTTTTTT; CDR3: CASSLATGGVSGELFF
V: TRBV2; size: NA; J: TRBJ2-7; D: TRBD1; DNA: TGTGCCAGCAGTGTTCCGGGACAGTGGGCGTACGAGCAGTACTTC; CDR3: CASSVPGQWAYEQYF
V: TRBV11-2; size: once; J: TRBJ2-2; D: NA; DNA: TGTGCCAGCAGCTTAGGCCCACGGGGTGGGACCGGGGAGCTGTTTTTT; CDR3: CASSLGPRGGTGELFF
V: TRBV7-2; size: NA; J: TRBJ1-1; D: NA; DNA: TGTGCCAGCAGCGTGCCACAGACGAACACTGAAGCTTTCTTT; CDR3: CASSVPQTNTEAFF
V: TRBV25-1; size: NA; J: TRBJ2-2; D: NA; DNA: TGTGCCAGCAGTGAATCAGGGATCGGAGGGACCGGGGAGCTGTTTTTT; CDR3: CASSESGIGGTGELFF
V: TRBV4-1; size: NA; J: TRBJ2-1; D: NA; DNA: TGCGCCAGCAGCCAAGATCCCACCGGGACTTACTATGAGCAGTTCTTC; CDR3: CASSQDPTGTYYEQFF
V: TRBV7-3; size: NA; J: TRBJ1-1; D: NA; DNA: TGTGCCAGCAGCCAGGACTTGAACACTGAAGCTTTCTTT; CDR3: CASSQDLNTEAFF
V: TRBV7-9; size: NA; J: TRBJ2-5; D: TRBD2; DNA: TGTGCCAGCAGCTTGCGGGGGGGCAAGGACGAAGAGACCCAGTACTTC; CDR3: CASSLRGGKDEETQYF
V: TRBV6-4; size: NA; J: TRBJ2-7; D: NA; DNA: TGTGCCAGCAGTGACTCGAAGAGAAAGAGGTCCTACGAGCAGTACTTC; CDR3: CASSDSKRKRSYEQYF
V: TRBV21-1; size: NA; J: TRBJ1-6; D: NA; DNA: TGTGCCAGCCATATACCCGTGGACCGAGGGGGTACCGGATACTCACCCCTCCACTTT; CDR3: CASHIPVDRGGTGYSPLHF
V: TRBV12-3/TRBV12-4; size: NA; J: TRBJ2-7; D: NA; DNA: TGTGCCAGCAGTTCACACAGAGCCTACGAGCAGTACTTC; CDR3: CASSSHRAYEQYF
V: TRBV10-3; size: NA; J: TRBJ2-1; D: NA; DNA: TGTGCCATCAGTGAGTCGTACGGTTCCTACAATGAGCAGTTCTTC; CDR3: CAISESYGSYNEQFF
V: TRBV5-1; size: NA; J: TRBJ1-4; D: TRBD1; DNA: TGCGCCAGCAGCCACGACGGACAGGGGGCGAGCGAAAAACTGTTTTTT; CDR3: CASSHDGQGASEKLFF
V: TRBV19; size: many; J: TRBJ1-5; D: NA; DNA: TGTGCCAGTAGTATGATTTTGCAGGCACTTTATAGCAATCAGCCCCAGCATTTT; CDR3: CASSMILQALYSNQPQHF
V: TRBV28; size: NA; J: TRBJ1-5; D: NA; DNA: TGTGCCAGCAGTTTAGGGGAGGCGGGCCAGCCCCAGCATTTT; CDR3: CASSLGEAGQPQHF
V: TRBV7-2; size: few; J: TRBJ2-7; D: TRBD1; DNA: TGTGCCAGCAGCCTAGACAGGGTCTGGGAGCAGTACTTC; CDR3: CASSLDRVWEQYF
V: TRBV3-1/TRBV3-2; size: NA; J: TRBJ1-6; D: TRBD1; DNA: TGTGCCAGCAGCCAATTGGGACAGTATAATTCACCCCTCCACTTT; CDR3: CASSQLGQYNSPLHF
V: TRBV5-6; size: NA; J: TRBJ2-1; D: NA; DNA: TGTGCCAGCAGCCGTGTACTTCGGAGCTCCTACAATGAGCAGTTCTTC; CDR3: CASSRVLRSSYNEQFF
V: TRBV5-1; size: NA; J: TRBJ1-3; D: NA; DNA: TGCGCCAGCAGCTTGGACGGAGAAACTGGAAACACCATATATTTT; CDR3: CASSLDGETGNTIYF
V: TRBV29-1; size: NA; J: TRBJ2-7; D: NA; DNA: TGCAGCGTTGCCGTCTCCGGAGTCGAGCAGTACTTC; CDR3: CSVAVSGVEQYF
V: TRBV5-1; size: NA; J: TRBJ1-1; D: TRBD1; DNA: TGCGCCAGTCGTAGGGGGCTGAACACTGAAGCTTTCTTT; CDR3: CASRRGLNTEAFF
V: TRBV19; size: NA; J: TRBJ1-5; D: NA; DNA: TGTGCCAGCCAGTCACGCGGGGGCCTGTTGACCAATCAGCCCCAGCATTTT; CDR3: CASQSRGGLLTNQPQHF
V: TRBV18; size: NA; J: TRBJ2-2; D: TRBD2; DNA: TGTGCCAGCTCACCTGCGTCTAGCGGGACGAACACCGGGGAGCTGTTTTTT; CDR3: CASSPASSGTNTGELFF
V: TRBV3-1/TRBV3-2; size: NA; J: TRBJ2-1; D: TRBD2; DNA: TGTGCCAGCAGCCAAGATCGAAACGGGAGGGCGTTCTTC; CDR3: CASSQDRNGRAFF
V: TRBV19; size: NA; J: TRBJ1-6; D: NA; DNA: TGTGCCAGTAGTGGAGGGCAGAGAAGCAATTCACCCCTCCACTTT; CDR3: CASSGGQRSNSPLHF
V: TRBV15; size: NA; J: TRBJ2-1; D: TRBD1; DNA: TGTGCCACCAGCAGAGATAAGGGACAGGCCAATGAGCAGTTCTTC; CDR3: CATSRDKGQANEQFF
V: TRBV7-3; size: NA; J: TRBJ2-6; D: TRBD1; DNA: TGTGCCAGCAGCCCACAGGGGTTCAGCTCTGGGGCCAACGTCCTGACTTTC; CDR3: CASSPQGFSSGANVLTF
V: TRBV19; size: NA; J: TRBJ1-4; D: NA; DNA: TGTGCCAGTAGTCCTCCCAGGGATAGGGGAAAAAAACTGTTTTTT; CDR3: CASSPPRDRGKKLFF
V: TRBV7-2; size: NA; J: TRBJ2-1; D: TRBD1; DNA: TGTGCCAGCAGCCCTGGACAGGGGAAATCCTACAATGAGCAGTTCTTC; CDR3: CASSPGQGKSYNEQFF
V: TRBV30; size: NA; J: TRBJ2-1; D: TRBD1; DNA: TGTGCCTGGAGTGTTGGGACAGGGACCTACAATGAGCAGTTCTTC; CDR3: CAWSVGTGTYNEQFF
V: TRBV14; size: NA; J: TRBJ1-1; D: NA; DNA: TGTGCCAGCAGCCAATTGTACGGGAACACTGAAGCTTTCTTT; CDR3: CASSQLYGNTEAFF
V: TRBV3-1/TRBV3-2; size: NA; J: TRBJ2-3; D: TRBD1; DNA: TGTGCCAGCAGCCTTTACAGGGGGCGGGGGCGTGCAGATACGCAGTATTTT; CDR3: CASSLYRGRGRADTQYF
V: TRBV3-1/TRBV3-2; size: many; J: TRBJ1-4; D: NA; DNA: TGTGCCAGCAGCCACCCCGATGAAAAACTGTTTTTT; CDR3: CASSHPDEKLFF
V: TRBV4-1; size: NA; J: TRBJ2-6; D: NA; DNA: TGCGCCAGCAGCCAATCACCTCCTGGGCGCTCTGGGGCCAACGTCCTGACTTTC; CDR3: CASSQSPPGRSGANVLTF
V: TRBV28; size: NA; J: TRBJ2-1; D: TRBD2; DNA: TGTGCCAGCATACGGACTAGCGGGAGCTCTTACTACAATGAGCAGTTCTTC; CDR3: CASIRTSGSSYYNEQFF
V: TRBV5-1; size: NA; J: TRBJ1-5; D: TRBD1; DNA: TGCGCCAGCAGCTTGGAGGGACAGGGTAATCAGCCCCAGCATTTT; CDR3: CASSLEGQGNQPQHF
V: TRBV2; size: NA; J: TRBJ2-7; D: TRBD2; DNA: TGTGCCAGCAGTGCACTAGCGGGAAAGCAGTACTTC; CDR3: CASSALAGKQYF
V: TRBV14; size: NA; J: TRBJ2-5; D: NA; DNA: TGTGCCAGCAGCCCGTCCCAAGAGACCCAGTACTTC; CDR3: CASSPSQETQYF